This TCR beta chain is drawn from a study of human T cells and chemical hapten exposure (dated by TCRdb to 2020 to 2022). At the level of the whole study: For sensitization, 2% DPC in acetone was applied to a 2 cm by 2 cm area of upper inner arm skin. Patients additionally received weekly therapeutic DPC doses to the scalp throughout the approximately 22-week study period. Patch tests used Finn chambers with 0.01% DPC on the upper back, scored after 6 days by International Contact Dermatitis Research Group standards. The mostly female patient cohort included alopecia areata with under or over 50% scalp involvement, alopecia totalis and alopecia universalis. Libraries were pooled for sequencing, and variation in per-sample TCR yields was attributed mainly to small differences in library volumes within the pool. This study followed changes in the peripheral blood TCR repertoire in vivo during primary and secondary sensitization of alopecia patients to the hapten diphenylcyclopropenone (DPC). Blood was sampled from patients pre-sensitization (week 0) and at 2, 6 and about 24 weeks after DPC sensitization. Around 29 alopecia patients provided blood for TCR sequencing at one to four time points (pre-sensitization, 2, 6 and 24 weeks). Paper-wide results and their limitations: No change with DPC sensitization was found in the number of TCRs above 1 in 1000 frequency, and no evidence of global repertoire structure alterations was found. Expanded TCRs formed significantly more large CDR3 similarity clusters than pre-sensitization or healthy control sets, consistent with antigen-driven responses. Alopecia, a presumed autoimmune disease, was present in all patients, so the immune response of the patients might differ from that of healthy individuals. Repeated subsampling changed both the strength of the expansion versus patch-test correlation and the threshold at which the correlation became significant. Patch test score correlated positively with the number of PT1 expanded TCRs, reaching significance at thresholds 8, 16 and 32 but not at 4.

Reading the germline V gene gives CDR1 MDHEN and CDR2 SYDVKM. The CDR3 spans 14 residues, from the cysteine through the phenylalanine. Only the CDR3 portion is preserved as DNA: 42 bases, with reading frame beginning at the first base. V is pared back by 8 bases and J by 2 bases, with 16 bases lying between the germline termini. In the paper's terms, the time point label means: patch test 1, 2 weeks after DPC sensitization. The sample's treatment or condition, from its label and the paper: therapeutic diphenylcyclopropenone sensitization with weekly scalp DPC. At each patch-test visit, blood was drawn before the patch test was applied. Patients were eligible if aged 18 to 70, diagnosed with alopecia and judged suitable for DPC therapy, and pregnant patients were excluded. Unfractionated whole blood was collected in Tempus Blood RNA tubes, and total RNA was extracted from that blood. The method was RACE. TCRdb lists the instrument as NextSeq 500. Library preparation attached unique molecular identifiers to individual cDNA molecules for quantitative, reproducible TCR counting. Both TCR alpha and TCR beta chains were sequenced from each blood RNA sample. The original pipeline was this. The median number of TCRs per sample was roughly 98,000, ranging from 23,224 to 690,600. The Decombinator software suite was used to annotate V, J and CDR3 in the TCR reads. Every sample was subsampled to the same number of TCRs (28,000) for the PS versus PT1 abundance plots. Expanded TCRs were defined as absent before sensitization and observed at least eight times at the 2-week time point. The public sequencing data were trimmed at Q25 with fastp and processed into clonotypes with MiXCR by TCRdb, which kept only in-frame beta chains. A single entry per CDR3 protein holds the most common genes and DNA from its merged rows. Here the V and J calls rest on TCRdb's processing, not on the authors' analysis. The sample yields about 120,000 distinct CDR3 sequences; approximately 14% were counted once. Less than 0.95% of the sample goes to the ten largest clones.

A note on this clonotype: Its antigen is still unknown. Within one base of it there is no much larger clone, and no base qualities were kept.

The receptor comes from a man between 18 and 35 years old with alopecia areata. Some clones in this sample may be carry-over from other donors' samples. The rearrangement combines TRBV28 with TRBJ2-7, with an unclear D gene assignment. This material consisted of whole blood, taken in connection with sensitization to the hapten diphenylcyclopropenone (DPC). The nucleotide sequence is given as TGTGCCAGCCTTACTCCGGCACAACCCTACGAGCAGTACTTC. It translates as CASLTPAQPYEQYF.